What follows is one T cell receptor (beta chain) and its context. Sequencing of TCR beta was performed on blood CD8+ and CD4+ T cells. Reverse transcription of roughly 0.45 to 1 ug RNA was performed with random hexamers. TCRdb re-called the immunoSEQ multiplex PCR reads through MiXCR, storing one row per CDR3 protein. The data hold about 190,000 distinct CDR3 sequences, with nearly 97% observed a single time. The record originates from a study of CD8 T cells in Susac syndrome. Overall study: Within the group of sequenced Susac syndrome patients, more than 5 had active disease and roughly eight were in remission.

This CDR3 comprises 19 residues. CDR1 is LGHNA, CDR2 YNFKEQ, per germline. Trimming removed 0 bases from V and 3 bases from J; junction bases left unmatched: 12. The specimen was CD4+ T cells from PBMCs. This clonotype originated in a human donor with Susac syndrome. J is TRBJ2-5 and V is TRBV4-2, with 11 bases identical to TRBD2. Here the CDR3 reads CASSQDRLAGGQSKETQYF. The DNA for the CDR3 is TGTGCCAGCAGCCAAGATAGGCTAGCGGGGGGCCAATCAAAAGAGACCCAGTACTTC.